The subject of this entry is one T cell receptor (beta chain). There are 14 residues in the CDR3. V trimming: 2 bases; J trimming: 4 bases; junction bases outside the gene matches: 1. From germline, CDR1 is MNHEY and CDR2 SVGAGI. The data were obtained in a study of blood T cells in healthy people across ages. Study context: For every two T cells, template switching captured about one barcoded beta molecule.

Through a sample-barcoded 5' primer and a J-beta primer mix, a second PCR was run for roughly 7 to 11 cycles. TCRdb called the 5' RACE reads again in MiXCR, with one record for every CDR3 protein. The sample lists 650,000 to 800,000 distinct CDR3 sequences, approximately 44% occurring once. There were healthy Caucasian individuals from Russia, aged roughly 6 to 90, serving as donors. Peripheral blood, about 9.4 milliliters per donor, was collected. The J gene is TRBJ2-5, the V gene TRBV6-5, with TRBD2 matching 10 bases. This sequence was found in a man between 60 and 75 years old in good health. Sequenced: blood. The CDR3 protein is CASSYLAGVETQYF. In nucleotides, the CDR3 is TGTGCCAGCAGTTACCTAGCGGGGGTAGAGACCCAGTACTTC.